This T cell receptor beta chain is from a study of blood T cells in healthy people across ages. This clonotype was found a few times. Each individual donor underwent a draw of approximately 9.6 milliliters of peripheral blood. A J-beta primer mix and a sample-barcoded 5' primer were used in a second PCR of about 7 to 11 cycles. TCRdb re-called the 5' RACE reads with MiXCR, one entry per CDR3 protein. The sample records about 2 million distinct CDR3 sequences, around half being singletons. J lost 2 bases, V lost 2 bases, and 6 bases had no gene match. Germline CDR1 and CDR2: MGHRA and YSYEKL. The CDR3 runs to 17 residues.

The chain is built from TRBV4-1 and TRBJ2-1; 10 bases agree with TRBD2. This clonotype was obtained from a woman aged 40 to 50 in good health. The sequenced sample consisted of blood. The CDR3 region is CASSQPIAGGPYNEQFF. For the CDR3, the DNA is TGCGCCAGCAGCCAACCGATAGCGGGGGGACCCTACAATGAGCAGTTCTTC.